Each of the 15 T cell receptor beta chains below was sequenced from the same sample in a study of shared clonotypes between healthy human individuals. Terminally differentiated effector memory CD45RA+ cells were left out of the naive CD8 fraction, which was CD45RO-negative and positively selected for CCR7. TCRdb's table, derived via immunoSEQ multiplex PCR, lists solely in-frame clones and lacks some. The sample consists of 1.5 million to 2.5 million clones, about 95% of them appearing once. The sequenced sample consisted of naive CD8+ T cells sorted from blood. The receptors shown here come from a man aged 18-30 years in good health.

The V call is TRBV6-6, the J call TRBJ1-2, with 8 positions matching TRBD1. The germline V gene encodes CDR1 MNHNY and CDR2 SVGAGI (reference sequence). Trimming cost V 5 bases and J 7 bases; bases outside gene matches: 6. This CDR3 contains 13 residues. Here the CDR3 reads CASSPDRVGGYTF. The CDR3 nucleotides are TGTGCCAGCAGTCCGGACAGGGTTGGTGGCTACACCTTC.

In nucleotides, the CDR3 is TGCGCCAGCAGCCAGTACGGGACTTTGAGTGAGCAGTTCTTC. Translating it yields CASSQYGTLSEQFF. The chain uses TRBV4-3 and TRBJ2-1, with D possibly being TRBD2 (6 bases). The V gene's germline CDR1 is LGHNA and CDR2 YSLEER. This CDR3 contains 14 residues. V lost 3 bases and J lost 9, with 15 bases in between.

A single count supports this clone. The chain has TRBV27 and TRBJ2-1, with 11 bases fitting TRBD2. The germline V gene encodes CDR1 MNHEY and CDR2 SMNVEV (reference sequence). The length of the CDR3 is 16 residues. Trimming at V came to 2 bases and at J to 5 bases, leaving 5 bases not matched to a gene. As DNA, the CDR3 is TGTGCCAGCAGTTTAAGAGTAGCGGGAGGGGACAATGAGCAGTTCTTC. As protein: CASSLRVAGGDNEQFF.

This clone appeared a single time. V is TRBV4-1 and J is TRBJ2-7; possibly TRBD2 for D (6 bases). V was clipped by 4 bases and J by 1 base, with 14 bases between them. Germline CDR1 reads MGHRA; CDR2 reads YSYEKL. This CDR3 is 15 amino acids long. CDR3 sequence: CASSLKIGGSYEQYF. As DNA, the CDR3 is TGCGCCAGCAGCCTCAAGATTGGAGGGTCCTACGAGCAGTACTTC.

The V and J genes are TRBV5-5 and TRBJ2-3; TRBD2 matches 9 bases. V trimming: 0 bases; J trimming: 4 bases; junction bases outside the gene matches: 3. Germline V gene sequence: CDR1 SGHKS, CDR2 YYEKEE (reference sequence). The CDR3 extends over 15 amino acids. DNA of the CDR3: TGTGCCAGCAGCTTGGAGGGACTAGCCCCAGATACGCAGTATTTT. Its translation is CASSLEGLAPDTQYF. The full variable domain, rest sourced from reference TRBV5-5 and TRBJ2-3, is DAGVTQSPTHLIKTRGQQVTLRCSPISGHKSVSWYQQVLGQGPQFIFQYYEKEERGRGNFPDRFSARQFPNYSSELNVNALLLGDSALYLCASSLEGLAPDTQYFGPGTRLTVL.

The sample holds one count of this clone. The V and J genes are TRBV11-3 and TRBJ2-4, with 10 bases identical to TRBD2. The germline CDR1 and CDR2 sequences are SGHNT and YENEEA. The V and J ends lost 5 bases and 8 bases, in that order; junction bases with no gene match: 6. The CDR3 loop spans 14 amino acids. This CDR3 is CASSSRLAGDIQYF. The CDR3 DNA sequence: TGTGCCAGCAGCAGTCGACTAGCGGGCGACATTCAGTACTTC.

The CDR3 nucleotides read TGCGCCAGCAGCTTGGAAGGGCCACTCTCCTACGAGCAGTACTTC. Protein product: CASSLEGPLSYEQYF. The chain has TRBV5-1 and TRBJ2-7; D is ambiguous. Germline CDR1 reads SGHRS; CDR2 reads YFSETQ. The CDR3 has 15 residues. Trimming removed 0 bases at V and 0 bases at J, with 10 bases between.

The CDR3 region has the DNA TGCGCCAGCAGCCAGGCAGGCGGGGGCAATGAGCAGTTCTTC. This translates into CASSQAGGGNEQFF. V is TRBV4-1 and J is TRBJ2-1, with 7 nucleotides matching TRBD2. This CDR3 has 14 amino acids. Germline V gene lookup returns CDR1 MGHRA and CDR2 YSYEKL. V gave up 3 bases and J gave up 6 bases; unmatched junction bases: 5.

The chain links TRBV5-5 to TRBJ1-1, with no clear D. This CDR3 has 13 residues. Trimming removed 0 bases at V and 6 bases at J, with 9 bases between. Germline-derived CDR1 and CDR2 are SGHKS and YYEKEE (reference sequence). The chain's CDR3 is CASSLAGISEAFF. In DNA form, the CDR3 reads TGTGCCAGCAGCTTGGCCGGTATCTCTGAAGCTTTCTTT.

This clone came up once. The identical CDR3 is also encoded by other nucleotide sequences in the sample. V usage is TRBV27 and J usage is TRBJ2-7; no reliable D call. CDR3 length: 11 amino acids. The V gene lost 6 bases and the J gene lost 0 bases, with 3 bases spanning the gap. Germline CDR1 MNHEY, CDR2 SMNVEV (reference sequence). CDR3 loop: CASRTSYEQYF. The CDR3 DNA is TGTGCCAGCAGGACCTCCTACGAGCAGTACTTC.

V gene TRBV5-1 combines with J gene TRBJ2-3, with 8 bases fitting TRBD2. Looked up from germline, CDR1 is SGHRS and CDR2 is YFSETQ. The J segment lost 5 bases and the V segment lost 0 bases, leaving 8 bases of the junction unmatched. The CDR3 consists of 16 residues. The CDR3 bases are TGCGCCAGCAGCTTGGTTCCGGGGGGGCCCGTAGATACGCAGTATTTT. Protein product: CASSLVPGGPVDTQYF.

This clone has a single count. This chain joins TRBV10-1 and TRBJ1-5, with no clear D. CDR1 WNHNN and CDR2 SYGVQD come from the germline V gene (reference sequence). This CDR3 has 13 amino acids. Trimming took 3 bases from V and 6 from J, leaving 9 bases between them. Here the CDR3 reads CASSESSTQPQHF. The CDR3 bases are TGCGCCAGCAGTGAATCAAGTACTCAGCCCCAGCATTTT.

This clone was seen a single time. The sample holds other DNA sequences that translate to the same CDR3. The chain joins TRBV29-1 to TRBJ1-2; 9 nucleotides match TRBD1. This CDR3 is 13 amino acids long. Germline lookup yields CDR1 SQVTM and CDR2 ANQGSEA. J was trimmed by 5 bases and V by 0 bases; bases with no gene match: 1. CDR3 protein: CSVEEGQGYGYTF. CDR3 nucleotide sequence: TGCAGCGTTGAAGAAGGACAGGGGTATGGCTACACCTTC.

The chain joins TRBV5-5 to TRBJ1-1; D might be TRBD1 (5 bases). Germline-derived CDR1 and CDR2 are SGHKS and YYEKEE (reference sequence). The CDR3 runs 11 residues. Trimming removed 4 bases at V and 7 bases at J, with 8 bases between. The CDR3 sequence is CASSPGGEAFF. Here the CDR3 DNA reads TGTGCCAGCAGCCCCGGGGGTGAAGCTTTCTTT.

The gene calls are TRBV10-1 and TRBJ2-2; D may be TRBD2 (5 bases). The CDR3 extends over 14 amino acids. The germline V and J ends were trimmed by 3 bases and 7 bases, with 12 bases remaining between them. CDR1 and CDR2 (germline): WNHNN, SYGVQD (reference sequence). CDR3 coding DNA: TGCGCCAGCAGTGAATTCCAGGAGGTCGGGGAGCTGTTTTTT. Its protein product is CASSEFQEVGELFF.